The next 10 T cell receptor beta chains were all read from a single sample in a study of cytomegalovirus exposure and HLA in healthy donors. The primer mix had 60 Vbeta and 13 Jbeta primers. Here immunoSEQ multiplex PCR was the method, and the copy in TCRdb shows in-frame clones only, minus some. The data show 150,000 to 200,000 clones, with around 85% seen just once and 1% held by the top ten. Sequenced input: PBMCs. The receptors shown here come from a boy aged 2-9 years in good health and CMV-seronegative.

This clone was counted once. The chain uses TRBV6-1 and TRBJ2-1; no clear D. V was trimmed by 2 bases and J by 7 bases, leaving 18 bases between them. From germline, CDR1 is MNHNS and CDR2 SASEGT. CDR3 length equals 16 residues. The CDR3 reads CASSESSWYSSNEQFF. DNA for the CDR3: TGTGCCAGCAGTGAATCTTCTTGGTACAGCTCTAATGAGCAGTTCTTC.

The chain couples TRBV4-1 to TRBJ2-3; 8 bases align to TRBD1. Germline V gives CDR1 MGHRA, CDR2 YSYEKL. V lost 0 bases, J lost 7 bases, and 9 bases stayed unmatched. The CDR3 contains 16 residues. CDR3 nucleotides: TGCGCCAGCAGCCAAGAAGGAAGCAGGGGGCAATATACGCAGTATTTT. It codes for CASSQEGSRGQYTQYF.

The rearrangement links TRBV20-1 to TRBJ1-1; D is uncertain. The germline V gene encodes CDR1 DFQATT and CDR2 SNEGSKA (reference sequence). V lost 6 bases and J 11 bases, leaving 16 bases between the germline ends. The CDR3 is made up of 11 amino acids. As DNA, the CDR3 is TGCAGTGCATTCGAATCTACCCTTGCTTTCTTT. Its protein product is CSAFESTLAFF.

The J gene is TRBJ1-2, the V gene TRBV6-7; 11 positions agree with TRBD1. TRBV6-7 is annotated as an ORF whose role is uncertain. Trimming cost V 2 bases and J 8 bases; bases outside gene matches: 1. The CDR3 has 13 residues. CDR3 sequence reads: CASSYGTGGGYTF. In DNA, the CDR3 is TGTGCCAGCAGTTACGGGACAGGGGGAGGCTACACCTTC.

This clone was observed a few times. The rearrangement uses TRBV5-5 and TRBJ2-5, with TRBD1 as a possible D gene (6 bases). The CDR3 totals 15 residues. Germline loops: CDR1 SGHKS, CDR2 YYEKEE (reference sequence). The germline V and J ends were trimmed by 4 bases and 1 base, with 14 bases remaining between them. The CDR3 sequence is CASSKTGQPQETQYF. DNA of the CDR3: TGTGCCAGCAGCAAAACAGGACAGCCCCAAGAGACCCAGTACTTC. The whole variable domain, remainder taken from reference TRBV5-5 and TRBJ2-5, is DAGVTQSPTHLIKTRGQQVTLRCSPISGHKSVSWYQQVLGQGPQFIFQYYEKEERGRGNFPDRFSARQFPNYSSELNVNALLLGDSALYLCASSKTGQPQETQYFGPGTRLLVL.

This clone appeared a few times. J is TRBJ2-1 and V is TRBV6-1, with 11 bases fitting TRBD2. Trimming cost V 6 bases and J 8 bases; bases outside gene matches: 9. This CDR3 region has 15 residues. CDR1 is MNHNS, CDR2 SASEGT, per germline. Written as DNA, the CDR3 is TGTGCCAGCAGCCTTACTAGCGGGAGCCCGGATGAGCAGTTCTTC. Translated, it gives CASSLTSGSPDEQFF.

This rearrangement joins TRBV20-1 to TRBJ2-1; D unresolved. Trimming cost V 4 bases and J 10 bases, with 11 bases left between them. CDR3 length: 11 amino acids. CDR1 is DFQATT and CDR2 is SNEGSKA in the germline V gene (reference sequence). DNA for the CDR3: TGCAGTGCTAAATTCCCCCGGGAGCAGTTCTTC. It encodes CSAKFPREQFF.

The rearrangement joins TRBV29-1 to TRBJ2-2, with D perhaps matching TRBD1 (5 bases). This CDR3 has 13 amino acids. V lost 6 bases to trimming and J lost 3 bases, with 11 bases between them. Germline V gene lookup returns CDR1 SQVTM and CDR2 ANQGSEA. The CDR3 protein is CSVGRVDTGELFF. In nucleotides, the CDR3 is TGCAGCGTCGGCAGGGTGGACACCGGGGAGCTGTTTTTT.

The chain links TRBV11-2 to TRBJ2-2; the D is unclear. Trimming pared 6 bases from V and 1 base from J, leaving 12 bases between. CDR1 SGHAT and CDR2 FQNNGV come from the germline V gene. The CDR3 is 15 residues long. The CDR3: CASRSHQMNTGELFF. The CDR3 DNA reads TGTGCCAGCAGGTCACACCAGATGAACACCGGGGAGCTGTTTTTT.

For the CDR3, the DNA is TGTGCCAGCAGTACCGGGACAGGGGTCGTCGAGCAGTACTTC. Translation gives CASSTGTGVVEQYF. This chain connects TRBV27 to TRBJ2-7, with 10 bases matching TRBD1. The CDR3 totals 14 residues. From germline, CDR1 is MNHEY and CDR2 SMNVEV (reference sequence). V lost 5 bases and J lost 6; bases outside the gene matches: 7.